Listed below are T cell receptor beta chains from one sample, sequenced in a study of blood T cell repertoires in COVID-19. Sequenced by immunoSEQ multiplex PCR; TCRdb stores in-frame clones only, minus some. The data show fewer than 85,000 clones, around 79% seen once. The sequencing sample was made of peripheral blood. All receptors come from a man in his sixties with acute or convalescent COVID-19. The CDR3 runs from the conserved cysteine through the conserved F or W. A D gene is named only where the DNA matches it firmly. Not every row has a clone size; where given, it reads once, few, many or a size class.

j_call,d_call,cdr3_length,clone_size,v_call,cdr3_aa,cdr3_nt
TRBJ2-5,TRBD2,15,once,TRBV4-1,CASSQDSGGDETQYF,TGCGCCAGCAGCCAAGACTCGGGAGGGGACGAGACCCAGTACTTC
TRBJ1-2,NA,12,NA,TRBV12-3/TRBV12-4,CASISGVGGYTF,TGTGCCAGCATCTCAGGGGTTGGGGGCTACACCTTC
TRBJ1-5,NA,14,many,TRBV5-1,CASSLDRENQPQHF,TGCGCCAGCAGCTTGGACAGGGAAAATCAGCCCCAGCATTTT
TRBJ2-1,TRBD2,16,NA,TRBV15,CATSSKRGGRGNEQFF,TGTGCCACCAGCTCGAAGCGGGGGGGCCGGGGCAATGAGCAGTTCTTC
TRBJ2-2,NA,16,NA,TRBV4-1,CASTPSSGVITGELFF,TGCGCCAGCACCCCTAGCTCGGGGGTTATCACCGGGGAGCTGTTTTTT
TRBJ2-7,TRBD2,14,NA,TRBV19,CASTNDRREGEQYF,TGTGCCAGTACCAACGATAGGCGGGAGGGCGAGCAGTACTTC
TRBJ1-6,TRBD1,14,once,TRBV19,CASRGTGSESPLHF,TGTGCCAGTAGGGGGACAGGGTCAGAGTCACCCCTCCACTTT
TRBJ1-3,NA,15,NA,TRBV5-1,CASSLAQGFGNTIYF,TGCGCCAGCAGCTTGGCCCAGGGGTTTGGAAACACCATATATTTT
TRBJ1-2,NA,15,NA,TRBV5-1,CASSLGQGFLDGYTF,TGCGCCAGCAGCTTGGGTCAGGGTTTTCTCGATGGCTACACCTTC
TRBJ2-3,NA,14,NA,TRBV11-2,CASSLDQLQRKEYF,TGTGCCAGCAGCTTAGATCAGTTGCAGAGGAAGGAGTATTTT
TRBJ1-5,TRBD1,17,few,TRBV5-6,CASSSDRGQGEGQPQHF,TGTGCCAGCAGCTCCGACAGGGGGCAAGGAGAAGGTCAGCCCCAGCATTTT
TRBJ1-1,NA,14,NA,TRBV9,CASSAGRLNTEAFF,TGTGCCAGCAGCGCTGGGAGATTAAACACTGAAGCTTTCTTT
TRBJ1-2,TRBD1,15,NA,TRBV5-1,CASSLEGARGYGYTF,TGCGCCAGCAGCTTGGAGGGGGCCCGGGGCTATGGCTACACCTTC
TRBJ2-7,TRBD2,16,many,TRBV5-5,CASSLSLAGDTEEQYF,TGTGCCAGCAGCTTGAGTCTAGCGGGAGATACGGAAGAGCAGTACTTC
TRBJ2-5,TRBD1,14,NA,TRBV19,CASSIATGIETQYF,TGTGCCAGTAGTATCGCGACAGGGATCGAGACCCAGTACTTC
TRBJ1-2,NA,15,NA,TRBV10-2,CASTRPEAGPYGYTF,TGCGCCAGCACAAGGCCCGAGGCGGGACCCTATGGCTACACCTTC
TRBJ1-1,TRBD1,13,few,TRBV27,CASSSTDRGKAFF,TGTGCCAGCAGTTCCACGGACAGGGGCAAAGCTTTCTTT
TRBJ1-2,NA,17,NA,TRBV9,CASSVAGSNRVNYGYTF,TGTGCCAGCAGCGTAGCTGGATCGAACAGGGTAAACTATGGCTACACCTTC
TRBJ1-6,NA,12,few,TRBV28,CASNFPSSPLHF,TGTGCCAGCAACTTTCCGTCATCACCCCTCCACTTT
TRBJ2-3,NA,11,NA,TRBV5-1,CASRRGDTQYF,TGCGCCAGCAGGCGTGGAGATACGCAGTATTTT
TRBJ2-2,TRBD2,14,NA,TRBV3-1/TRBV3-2,CASEKAGGSGELFF,TGTGCCAGCGAGAAAGCGGGGGGAAGCGGGGAGCTGTTTTTT
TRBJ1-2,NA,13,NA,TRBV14,CASSQSMIDGYTF,TGTGCCAGCAGCCAATCTATGATCGATGGCTACACCTTC
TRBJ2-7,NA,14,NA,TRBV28,CATWTVGSSYEQYF,TGTGCCACCTGGACAGTTGGGAGCTCCTACGAGCAGTACTTC
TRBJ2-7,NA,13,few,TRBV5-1,CASKDEGQYEQYF,TGCGCCAGCAAAGACGAAGGACAATACGAGCAGTACTTC
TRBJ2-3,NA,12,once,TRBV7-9,CASSLWLNTQYF,TGTGCCAGCAGCTTATGGCTGAATACGCAGTATTTT
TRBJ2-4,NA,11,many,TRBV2,CASSERTVQYF,TGTGCCAGCAGTGAACGGACTGTCCAGTACTTC
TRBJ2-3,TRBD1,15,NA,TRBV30,CAWSEPTGLTDTQYF,TGTGCCTGGAGTGAGCCGACAGGGCTTACAGATACGCAGTATTTT
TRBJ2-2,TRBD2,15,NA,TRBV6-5,CASSITSGNTGELFF,TGTGCCAGCAGTATAACTAGCGGGAACACCGGGGAGCTGTTTTTT
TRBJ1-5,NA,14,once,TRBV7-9,CASSSHNSNQPQHF,TGTGCCAGCAGCTCTCACAACAGCAATCAGCCCCAGCATTTT
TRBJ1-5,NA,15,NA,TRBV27,CASSLDGQLNQPQHF,TGTGCCAGCAGTTTAGACGGACAGCTAAATCAGCCCCAGCATTTT
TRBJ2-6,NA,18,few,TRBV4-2,CASSYFTAGASGANVLTF,TGTGCCAGCAGCTACTTCACAGCGGGCGCGTCTGGGGCCAACGTCCTGACTTTC
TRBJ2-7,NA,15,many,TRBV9,CASSVDRGLSYEQYF,TGTGCCAGCAGCGTAGATCGCGGGTTGAGCTACGAGCAGTACTTC
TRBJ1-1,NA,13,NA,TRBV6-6,CASTRTWETEAFF,TGTGCCAGCACCCGAACTTGGGAGACTGAAGCTTTCTTT
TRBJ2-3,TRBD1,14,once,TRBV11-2,CASSPTGSRNTQYF,TGTGCCAGCAGCCCGACAGGGTCTAGGAATACGCAGTATTTT
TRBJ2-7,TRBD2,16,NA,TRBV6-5,CASSYGLAGGYYEQYF,TGTGCCAGCAGTTACGGACTAGCGGGAGGTTACTACGAGCAGTACTTC
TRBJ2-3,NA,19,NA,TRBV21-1,CASSKGGAKRSGGSDTQYF,TGTGCCAGCAGCAAAGGTGGGGCCAAACGGAGCGGGGGATCAGATACGCAGTATTTT
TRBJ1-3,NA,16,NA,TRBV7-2,CASSLGPAGSGNTIYF,TGTGCCAGCAGCTTAGGTCCAGCAGGGTCTGGAAACACCATATATTTT
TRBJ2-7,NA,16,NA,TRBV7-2,CASSLGPEGGPYEQYF,TGTGCCAGCAGCTTAGGCCCAGAGGGAGGTCCCTACGAGCAGTACTTC
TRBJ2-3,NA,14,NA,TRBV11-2,CASSFGARDSGQYF,TGTGCCAGCAGCTTTGGTGCCCGGGACTCGGGGCAGTATTTT
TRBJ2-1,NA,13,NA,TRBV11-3,CASSLDPSVEQFF,TGTGCCAGCAGCTTAGATCCTAGCGTTGAGCAGTTCTTC
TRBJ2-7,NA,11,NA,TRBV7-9,CASSKGYEQYF,TGTGCCAGCAGCAAGGGGTACGAGCAGTACTTC
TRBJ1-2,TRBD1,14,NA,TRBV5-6,CASSLTGGAYGYTF,TGTGCCAGCAGCTTGACAGGGGGCGCCTATGGCTACACCTTC
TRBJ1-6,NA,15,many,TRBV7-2,CASSSTGLNNSPLHF,TGTGCCAGCAGCTCCACCGGACTTAATAATTCACCCCTCCACTTT
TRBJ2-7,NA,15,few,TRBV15,CATSISGGEMWEQYF,TGTGCCACCAGCATCTCAGGAGGGGAGATGTGGGAGCAGTACTTC
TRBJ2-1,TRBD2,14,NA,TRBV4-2,CASSQVAGGNEQFF,TGTGCCAGCAGCCAAGTGGCGGGGGGCAATGAGCAGTTCTTC
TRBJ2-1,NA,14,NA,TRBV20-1,CSASRTGRGNEQFF,TGCAGTGCTAGTAGGACAGGGAGGGGCAATGAGCAGTTCTTC
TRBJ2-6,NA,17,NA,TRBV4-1,CASSQDLSRPRANVLTF,TGCGCCAGCAGCCAAGACCTCTCCAGGCCTCGGGCCAACGTCCTGACTTTC
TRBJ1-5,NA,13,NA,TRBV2,CASCRDWDQPQHF,TGTGCCAGCTGCCGGGACTGGGATCAGCCCCAGCATTTT
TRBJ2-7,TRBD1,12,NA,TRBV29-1,CSAQTGTYEQYF,TGCAGCGCCCAGACAGGGACCTACGAGCAGTACTTC